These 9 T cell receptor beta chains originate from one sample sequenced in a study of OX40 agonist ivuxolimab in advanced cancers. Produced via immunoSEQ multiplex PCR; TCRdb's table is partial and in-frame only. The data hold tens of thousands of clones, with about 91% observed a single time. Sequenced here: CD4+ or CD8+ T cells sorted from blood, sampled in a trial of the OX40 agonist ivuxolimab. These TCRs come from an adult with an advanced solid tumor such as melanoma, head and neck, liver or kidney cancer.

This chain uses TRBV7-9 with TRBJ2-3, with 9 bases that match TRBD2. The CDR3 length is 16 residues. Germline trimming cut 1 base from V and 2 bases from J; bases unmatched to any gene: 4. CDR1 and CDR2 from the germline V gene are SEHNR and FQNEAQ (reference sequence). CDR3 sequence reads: CASSLGLAENTDTQYF. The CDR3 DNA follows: TGTGCCAGCAGCTTAGGACTAGCGGAAAACACAGATACGCAGTATTTT.

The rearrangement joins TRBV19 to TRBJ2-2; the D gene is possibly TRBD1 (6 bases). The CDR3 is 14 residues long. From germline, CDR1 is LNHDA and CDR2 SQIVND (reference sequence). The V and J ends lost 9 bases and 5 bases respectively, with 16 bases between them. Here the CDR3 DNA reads TGTGCCAGCAGGGACATGAGGAAGACCGGGGAGCTGTTTTTT. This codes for CASRDMRKTGELFF. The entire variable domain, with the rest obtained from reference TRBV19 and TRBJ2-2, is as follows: DGGITQSPKYLFRKEGQNVTLSCEQNLNHDAMYWYRQDPGQGLRLIYYSQIVNDFQKGDIAEGYSVSREKKESFPLTVTSAQKNPTAFYLCASRDMRKTGELFFGEGSRLTVL.

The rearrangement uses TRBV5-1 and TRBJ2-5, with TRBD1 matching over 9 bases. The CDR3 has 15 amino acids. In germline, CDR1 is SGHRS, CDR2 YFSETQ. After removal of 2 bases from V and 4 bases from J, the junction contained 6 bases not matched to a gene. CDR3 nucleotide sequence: TGCGCCAGCAGCTTTACTACAGGGGGCGGAGAGACCCAGTACTTC. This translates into CASSFTTGGGETQYF.

The CDR3 protein is CASSPVVPGPYNEQFF. CDR3 nucleotides: TGTGCCAGCAGCCCCGTTGTCCCAGGTCCCTACAATGAGCAGTTCTTC. The chain has TRBV9 and TRBJ2-1; no clear D. The germline gives CDR1 SGDLS, CDR2 YYNGEE. This CDR3 is built from 16 residues. V lost 4 bases and J lost 2, with 16 bases in between.

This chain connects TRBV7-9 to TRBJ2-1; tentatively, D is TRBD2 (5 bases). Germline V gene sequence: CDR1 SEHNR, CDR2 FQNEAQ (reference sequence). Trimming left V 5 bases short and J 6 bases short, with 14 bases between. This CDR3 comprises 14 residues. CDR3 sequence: CASSEDYRANEQFF. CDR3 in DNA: TGTGCCAGCAGCGAAGACTACCGTGCCAATGAGCAGTTCTTC.

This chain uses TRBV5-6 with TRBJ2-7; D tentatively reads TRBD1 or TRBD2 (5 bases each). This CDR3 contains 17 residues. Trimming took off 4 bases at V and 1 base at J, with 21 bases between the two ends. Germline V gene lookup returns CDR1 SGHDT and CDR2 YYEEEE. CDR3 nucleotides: TGTGCCAGCAGCCCAGGATCTCAGGGCGGGCGGTCCTACGAGCAGTACTTC. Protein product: CASSPGSQGGRSYEQYF.

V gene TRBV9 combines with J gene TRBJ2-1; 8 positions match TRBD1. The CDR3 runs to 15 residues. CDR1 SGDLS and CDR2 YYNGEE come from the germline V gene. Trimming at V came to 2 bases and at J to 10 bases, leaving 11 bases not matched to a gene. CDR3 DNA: TGTGCCAGCAGCGTGGCGCAGGGGGCAGGTTGGGAGCAGTTCTTC. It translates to CASSVAQGAGWEQFF.

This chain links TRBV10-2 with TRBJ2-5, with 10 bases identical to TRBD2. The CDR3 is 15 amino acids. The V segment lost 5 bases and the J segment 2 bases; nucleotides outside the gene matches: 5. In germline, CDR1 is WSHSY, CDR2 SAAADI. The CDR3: CASSLTSGLQETQYF. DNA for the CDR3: TGCGCCAGCAGTCTGACTAGCGGGCTGCAAGAGACCCAGTACTTC.

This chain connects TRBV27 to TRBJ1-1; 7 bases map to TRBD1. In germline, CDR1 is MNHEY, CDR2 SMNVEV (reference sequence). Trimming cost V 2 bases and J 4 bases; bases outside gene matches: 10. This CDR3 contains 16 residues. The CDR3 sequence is CASSLAARGSGTEAFF. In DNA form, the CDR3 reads TGTGCCAGCAGTTTAGCGGCCAGGGGGTCCGGCACTGAAGCTTTCTTT.